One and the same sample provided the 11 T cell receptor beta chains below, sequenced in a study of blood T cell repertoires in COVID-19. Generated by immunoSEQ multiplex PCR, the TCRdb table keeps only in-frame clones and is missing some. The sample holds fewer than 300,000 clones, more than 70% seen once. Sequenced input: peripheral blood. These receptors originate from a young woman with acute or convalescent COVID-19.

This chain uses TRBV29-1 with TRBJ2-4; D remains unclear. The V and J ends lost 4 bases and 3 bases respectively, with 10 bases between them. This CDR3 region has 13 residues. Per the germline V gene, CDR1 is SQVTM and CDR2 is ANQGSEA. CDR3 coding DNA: TGCAGCGTTGTGGGCTACAGCAAAAACATTCAGTACTTC. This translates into CSVVGYSKNIQYF.

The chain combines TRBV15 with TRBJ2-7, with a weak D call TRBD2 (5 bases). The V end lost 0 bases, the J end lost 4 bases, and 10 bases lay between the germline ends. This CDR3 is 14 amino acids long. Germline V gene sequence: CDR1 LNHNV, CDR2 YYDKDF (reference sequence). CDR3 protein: CATSREASGYEQYF. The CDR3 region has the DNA TGTGCCACCAGCAGAGAGGCGAGCGGATACGAGCAGTACTTC.

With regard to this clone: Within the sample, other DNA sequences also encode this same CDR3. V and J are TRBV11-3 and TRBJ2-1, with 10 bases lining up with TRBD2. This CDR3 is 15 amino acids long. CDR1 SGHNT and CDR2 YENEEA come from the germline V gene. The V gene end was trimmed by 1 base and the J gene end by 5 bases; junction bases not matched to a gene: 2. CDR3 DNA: TGTGCCAGCAGCTTAGGGACTAGCGGCAACAATGAGCAGTTCTTC. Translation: CASSLGTSGNNEQFF.

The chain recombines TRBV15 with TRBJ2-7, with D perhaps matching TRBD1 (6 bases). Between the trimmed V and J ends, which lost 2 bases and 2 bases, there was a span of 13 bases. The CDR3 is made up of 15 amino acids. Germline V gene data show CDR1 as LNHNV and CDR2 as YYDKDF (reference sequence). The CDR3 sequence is CATSRRTGQPYEQYF. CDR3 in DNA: TGTGCCACCAGCAGACGAACAGGGCAGCCCTACGAGCAGTACTTC.

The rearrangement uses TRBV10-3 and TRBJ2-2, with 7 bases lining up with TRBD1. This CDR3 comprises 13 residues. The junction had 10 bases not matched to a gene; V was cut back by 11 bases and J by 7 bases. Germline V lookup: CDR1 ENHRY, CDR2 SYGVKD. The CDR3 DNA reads TGTGCCGCCCAACAGGGGATTGGCGGGGAGCTGTTTTTT. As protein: CAAQQGIGGELFF.

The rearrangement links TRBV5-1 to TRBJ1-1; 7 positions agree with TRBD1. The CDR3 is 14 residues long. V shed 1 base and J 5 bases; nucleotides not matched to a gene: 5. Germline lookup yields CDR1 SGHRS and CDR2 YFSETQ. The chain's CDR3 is CASSLYGTATEAFF. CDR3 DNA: TGCGCCAGCAGCTTGTACGGGACAGCAACTGAAGCTTTCTTT. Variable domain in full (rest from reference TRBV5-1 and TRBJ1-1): KAGVTQTPRYLIKTRGQQVTLSCSPISGHRSVSWYQQTPGQGLQFLFEYFSETQRNKGNFPGRFSGRQFSNSRSEMNVSTLELGDSALYLCASSLYGTATEAFFGQGTRLTVV.

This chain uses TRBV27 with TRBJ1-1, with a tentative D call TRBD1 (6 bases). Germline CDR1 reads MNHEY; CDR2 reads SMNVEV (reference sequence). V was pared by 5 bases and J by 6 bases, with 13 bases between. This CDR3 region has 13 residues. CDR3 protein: CASSNYRVPEAFF. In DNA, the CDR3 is TGTGCCAGCAGTAATTACAGGGTACCTGAAGCTTTCTTT.

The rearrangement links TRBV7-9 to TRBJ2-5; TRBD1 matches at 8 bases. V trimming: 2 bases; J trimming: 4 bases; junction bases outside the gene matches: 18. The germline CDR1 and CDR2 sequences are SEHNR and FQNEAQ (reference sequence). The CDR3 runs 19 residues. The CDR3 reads CASSLIGNGDRSRGETQYF. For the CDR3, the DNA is TGTGCCAGCAGCTTAATTGGGAATGGGGACAGGTCTCGGGGAGAGACCCAGTACTTC.

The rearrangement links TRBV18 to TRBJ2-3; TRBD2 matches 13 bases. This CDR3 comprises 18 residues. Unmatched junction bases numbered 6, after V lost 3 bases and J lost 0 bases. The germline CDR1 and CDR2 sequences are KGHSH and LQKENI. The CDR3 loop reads CASSPGLAGFASTDTQYF. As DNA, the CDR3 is TGTGCCAGCTCACCGGGACTAGCGGGATTCGCTAGCACAGATACGCAGTATTTT.

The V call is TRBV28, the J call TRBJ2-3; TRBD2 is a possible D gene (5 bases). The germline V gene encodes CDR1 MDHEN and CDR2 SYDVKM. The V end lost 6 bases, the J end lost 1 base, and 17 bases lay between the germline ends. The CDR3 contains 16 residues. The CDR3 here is CASREVLHRGTDTQYF. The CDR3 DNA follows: TGTGCCAGCAGGGAGGTCCTTCACCGGGGCACAGATACGCAGTATTTT.

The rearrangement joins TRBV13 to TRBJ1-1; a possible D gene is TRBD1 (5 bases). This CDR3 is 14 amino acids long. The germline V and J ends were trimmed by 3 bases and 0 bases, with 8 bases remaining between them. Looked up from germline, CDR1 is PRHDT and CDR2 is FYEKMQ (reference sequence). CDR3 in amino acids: CASSFGGVNTEAFF. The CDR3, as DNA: TGTGCCAGCAGCTTTGGGGGGGTGAACACTGAAGCTTTCTTT.